The source of this T cell receptor (beta chain) is a study of glioma-infiltrating T cells. The study's findings and limits: Only very few CDR3 sequences appeared in both tissue and blood. Tissue-blood divergence was below expectation in non-neoplastic patients, above in gliomas.

Amplification of TCR alpha and beta CDR3 regions from RNA used iRepertoire nested multiplex PCR. Input was roughly 85-450 ng of tissue mRNA or PBMC total RNA. TCRdb passed the multiplex PCR reads through MiXCR, listing each CDR3 protein once. The table lists under 200,000 distinct CDR3 sequences, over 40% of them singletons. As regards this clonotype: The antigen remains undetermined. At one of its ends the junction is not consistent with the germline gene, which may arise from a read error.

Germline V gives CDR1 DFQATT, CDR2 SNEGSKA (reference sequence). The CDR3 extends over 15 amino acids. The source material was glioma tissue, nonneoplastic brain tissue, or PBMCs (not recorded which). The chain uses TRBV20-1 and TRBJ2-3; the match to TRBD1 covers 9 bases. This TCR was recovered from a human donor with low-grade glioma or glioblastoma, undergoing nonglioma brain surgery, or in good health (not recorded which). The DNA for the CDR3 is TGCAGTGCTAGGATGGACAGGGGAACCACAGATACTCAGTATTTT. It is translated as CSARMDRGTTDTQYF.